These 21 T cell receptor beta chains originate from one sample sequenced in a study of blood T cell repertoires in COVID-19. Libraries were prepared by immunoSEQ multiplex PCR; TCRdb keeps only in-frame clonotypes and omits some of them. The sample lists around 40,000 clones, about four fifths seen once, with 20% to 30% in the top ten. What was sequenced was peripheral blood. All receptors come from a man aged 65 to 79 with acute or convalescent COVID-19.

The V and J genes are TRBV9 and TRBJ2-3; 14 positions match TRBD2. Germline trimming cut 3 bases from V and 4 bases from J; bases unmatched to any gene: 4. Germline-derived CDR1 and CDR2 are SGDLS and YYNGEE. The CDR3 extends over 16 amino acids. The CDR3 DNA reads TGTGCCAGCAGCGAGGGGACTAGCGGGAGATCAGATACGCAGTATTTT. This translates into CASSEGTSGRSDTQYF.

The gene calls are TRBV27 and TRBJ2-7; D perhaps matches TRBD2 (6 bases). Trimming stripped 5 bases from V and 0 bases from J, with 17 bases between. The germline V gene encodes CDR1 MNHEY and CDR2 SMNVEV (reference sequence). The CDR3 is made up of 16 amino acids. The CDR3 nucleotides read TGTGCCAGCAGTCGACTAAGCGGGCATAGCTCCTACGAGCAGTACTTC. The encoded protein is CASSRLSGHSSYEQYF.

This clone was picked up one time. The gene calls are TRBV7-9 and TRBJ2-1; D is unclear. CDR3 size: 15 residues. Trimming removed 5 bases at V and 3 bases at J, with 14 bases between. Per the germline V gene, CDR1 is SEHNR and CDR2 is FQNEAQ (reference sequence). The CDR3 nucleotides read TGTGCCAGCAGCCAGCCCCGAGGCAACTACAATGAGCAGTTCTTC. It encodes CASSQPRGNYNEQFF.

The rearrangement joins TRBV19 to TRBJ1-5, with D possibly being TRBD1 (5 bases). V lost 3 bases to trimming and J lost 1 base, with 13 bases between them. This CDR3 is 16 amino acids long. The germline V gene has CDR1 LNHDA and CDR2 SQIVND (reference sequence). CDR3 loop: CASSIGGGASNQPQHF. As DNA, the CDR3 is TGTGCCAGTAGTATCGGGGGAGGGGCCAGCAATCAGCCCCAGCATTTT.

The J gene is TRBJ1-2, the V gene TRBV6-5, with D perhaps TRBD1 (6 bases). Germline V gives CDR1 MNHEY, CDR2 SVGAGI. The CDR3 consists of 14 residues. The V and J ends lost 7 bases and 2 bases respectively, with 14 bases between them. The CDR3 spells CASKPGTSNYGYTF. CDR3 DNA sequence: TGTGCCAGCAAACCCGGGACATCGAACTATGGCTACACCTTC.

This clone showed up just once. The CDR3 is CASSLDGLPNTEAFF. DNA of the CDR3: TGTGCCAGCAGCTTAGATGGCCTCCCGAACACTGAAGCTTTCTTT. The chain is built from TRBV7-9 and TRBJ1-1; no firm D call. The germline gives CDR1 SEHNR, CDR2 FQNEAQ (reference sequence). There are 15 residues in the CDR3. Trimming cost V 1 base and J 1 base, with 10 bases left between them.

The CDR3, as DNA: TGCAGCTGTCGGGACAACAAAATCGAGCAGTACTTC. Translated, it gives CSCRDNKIEQYF. This chain joins TRBV29-1 and TRBJ2-7, with D perhaps matching TRBD1 (6 bases). V was pared by 8 bases and J by 6 bases, with 17 bases between. The CDR3 is 12 residues long. CDR1 is SQVTM, CDR2 ANQGSEA, per germline.

This chain links TRBV7-9 with TRBJ2-3; 12 bases agree with TRBD2. V dropped 4 bases and J dropped 4; count of bases not matched to a gene: 9. The germline V gene encodes CDR1 SEHNR and CDR2 FQNEAQ (reference sequence). The CDR3 runs 17 residues. CDR3 bases: TGTGCCAGCAGCTCCCTAGCGGGAGGGCCAGGGGCAGATACGCAGTATTTT. Amino acids: CASSSLAGGPGADTQYF.

The chain combines TRBV11-2 with TRBJ1-5; D gene uncertain. The ends were cut back, 1 base at V and 7 bases at J, with 5 bases in the middle. CDR1 is SGHAT and CDR2 is FQNNGV in the germline V gene. The length of the CDR3 is 12 residues. The CDR3 bases are TGTGCCAGCAGCTTAGCCGGGCAGCCCCAGCATTTT. This codes for CASSLAGQPQHF.

V and J are TRBV27 and TRBJ1-1; D might be TRBD1 (6 bases). The length of the CDR3 is 14 residues. Germline V gene lookup returns CDR1 MNHEY and CDR2 SMNVEV (reference sequence). The V and J ends lost 3 bases and 4 bases respectively, with 12 bases between them. The CDR3 sequence: CASSFSLGGTEAFF. For the CDR3, the DNA is TGTGCCAGCAGTTTTTCGCTAGGGGGCACTGAAGCTTTCTTT.

The chain joins TRBV11-1 to TRBJ2-7, with 8 bases that match TRBD1. V shed 6 bases and J 3 bases; nucleotides not matched to a gene: 4. Germline V gives CDR1 SGHAT, CDR2 FQDESV (reference sequence). This CDR3 is 13 amino acids long. The CDR3 reads CASRFTGGYEQYF. CDR3 nucleotide sequence: TGTGCCAGCAGGTTTACAGGGGGCTACGAGCAGTACTTC.

J is TRBJ1-5 and V is TRBV28, with no clear D. The CDR3 has 14 amino acids. CDR1 and CDR2 from the germline V gene are MDHEN and SYDVKM. Trimming left V 6 bases short and J 6 bases short, with 15 bases between. The chain's CDR3 is CASSSVRERQPQHF. The CDR3 DNA sequence: TGTGCCAGCAGCTCTGTGAGGGAACGTCAGCCCCAGCATTTT.

This clone occurred once. This chain connects TRBV9 to TRBJ2-7, with 9 nucleotides matching TRBD1. The germline V gene encodes CDR1 SGDLS and CDR2 YYNGEE. CDR3 size: 15 residues. V lost 0 bases and J lost 4; bases outside the gene matches: 5. CDR3 protein: CASSVGRTGVYEQYF. CDR3 bases: TGTGCCAGCAGCGTAGGAAGGACAGGGGTTTACGAGCAGTACTTC.

The chain combines TRBV10-2 with TRBJ2-1; 11 nucleotides agree with TRBD2. Germline V CDR1 and CDR2: WSHSY, SAAADI. J was trimmed by 6 bases and V by 8 bases; bases with no gene match: 6. This CDR3 has 14 amino acids. CDR3 residues: CASLLAGAPNEQFF. The CDR3 DNA sequence: TGCGCCAGCCTACTAGCGGGAGCCCCCAATGAGCAGTTCTTC.

The chain uses TRBV24-1 and TRBJ2-1; 7 bases line up with TRBD2. CDR1 KGHDR and CDR2 SFDVKD come from the germline V gene. V was clipped by 6 bases and J by 9 bases; unmatched bases: 4. The CDR3 consists of 12 residues. The CDR3 nucleotides read TGTGCCACCAGTAGCGGGATGGTTGAGCAGTTCTTC. Translation: CATSSGMVEQFF.

The rearrangement links TRBV24-1 to TRBJ2-1; tentative D call: TRBD2 (6 bases). The CDR3 has 16 residues. V lost 4 bases to trimming and J lost 2 bases, with 14 bases between them. Germline V gene data show CDR1 as KGHDR and CDR2 as SFDVKD. The CDR3 DNA is TGTGCCACCAGTGACATAGCGGTCGGGACCTACAATGAGCAGTTCTTC. It codes for CATSDIAVGTYNEQFF.

V is TRBV12-3 or TRBV12-4 and J is TRBJ2-1; perhaps TRBD2 as D (5 bases). V dropped 3 bases and J dropped 12 bases, with 15 bases sitting between them. This CDR3 is built from 13 residues. In DNA form, the CDR3 reads TGTGCCAGCAGTTTTTGGGGAGATGACGGGCAGTTCTTC. Its translation: CASSFWGDDGQFF.

This clone was detected only once. The chain recombines TRBV7-2 with TRBJ2-5, with D maybe TRBD1 (5 bases). This CDR3 is 13 amino acids long. V was pared by 5 bases and J by 1 base, with 8 bases between. The V gene's germline CDR1 is SGHTA and CDR2 FQGNSA. This chain's CDR3 is CASSRQIQETQYF. The CDR3 region has the DNA TGTGCCAGCAGCAGACAGATCCAAGAGACCCAGTACTTC.

A remark on this clone: One junction end does not reproduce the germline sequence, and a read error may be involved. V usage is TRBV12-3 or TRBV12-4 and J usage is TRBJ2-7; D gene uncertain. The CDR3 sequence is 13 residues long. This CDR3 reads CASSLGQVPQLSF. In DNA form, the CDR3 reads TGTGCCAGCAGTTTAGGACAAGTGCCCCAGTTAAGCTTC.

This chain links TRBV9 with TRBJ2-1; 8 bases map to TRBD1. The ends lost 7 bases at V and 7 bases at J; junction bases unmatched: 13. Germline CDR1 is SGDLS and CDR2 is YYNGEE. CDR3 size: 15 residues. CDR3 region: CASAHSGTGLNEQFF. DNA for the CDR3: TGTGCCAGCGCCCACTCCGGGACAGGACTAAATGAGCAGTTCTTC.

A note on this clone: An end of the junction differs from the germline gene, which may be a read error. The J gene is TRBJ1-5, the V gene TRBV28; a possible D gene is TRBD1 (5 bases). Germline V gives CDR1 MDHEN, CDR2 SYDVKM. The CDR3 spans 14 residues. The DNA for the CDR3 is TGTGCCATCAGTGGGGGGAGTGGCAATCAGCCCCAGCATTTT. This sequence encodes CAISGGSGNQPQHF.